The 28 T cell receptor beta chains below come from one sample, sequenced in a study of blood T cell repertoires in COVID-19. The data were produced by immunoSEQ multiplex PCR, yet TCRdb's version contains in-frame clones alone and is incomplete. The data contain some 350,000 clones, about 90% of them singletons. Sequences were obtained from peripheral blood. Source of these receptors: a woman aged 70-85 years with COVID-19, enrolled during active disease.

The rearrangement uses TRBV11-2 and TRBJ2-3; D might be TRBD1 (6 bases). Germline CDR1 reads SGHAT; CDR2 reads FQNNGV. Trimming cost V 1 base and J 0 bases, with 8 bases left between them. The CDR3 contains 15 residues. CDR3 DNA: TGTGCCAGCAGCTTAGGGGGGCCTAGCACAGATACGCAGTATTTT. Protein: CASSLGGPSTDTQYF. Full variable domain (remainder filled in from reference TRBV11-2 and TRBJ2-3): EAGVAQSPRYKIIEKRQSVAFWCNPISGHATLYWYQQILGQGPKLLIQFQNNGVVDDSQLPKDRFSAERLKGVDSTLKIQPAKLEDSAVYLCASSLGGPSTDTQYFGPGTRLTVL.

V gene TRBV5-4 combines with J gene TRBJ1-4; 9 bases are a match to TRBD1. The V segment lost 1 base and the J segment 6 bases; nucleotides outside the gene matches: 1. Germline CDR1 and CDR2: SGHNT and YYREEE (reference sequence). The CDR3 contains 14 residues. The CDR3 bases are TGTGCCAGCAGCTTGACAGGGGGCGATGAAAAACTGTTTTTT. Protein sequence: CASSLTGGDEKLFF.

The genes are TRBV5-1 and TRBJ2-2; TRBD1 is a possible D gene (7 bases). Germline CDR1 and CDR2: SGHRS and YFSETQ. The CDR3 consists of 17 residues. Trimming removed 1 base at V and 0 bases at J, with 13 bases between. The CDR3: CASSLFQGGSNTGELFF. As DNA, the CDR3 is TGCGCCAGCAGCTTGTTCCAGGGGGGTTCGAACACCGGGGAGCTGTTTTTT. The variable domain in full, completed from reference TRBV5-1 and TRBJ2-2, reads KAGVTQTPRYLIKTRGQQVTLSCSPISGHRSVSWYQQTPGQGLQFLFEYFSETQRNKGNFPGRFSGRQFSNSRSEMNVSTLELGDSALYLCASSLFQGGSNTGELFFGEGSRLTVL.

The chain uses TRBV7-2 and TRBJ2-1, with a possible D match to TRBD2 (6 bases). The germline V gene encodes CDR1 SGHTA and CDR2 FQGNSA. Trimming took off 1 base at V and 7 bases at J, with 11 bases between the two ends. The CDR3 runs 14 residues. The chain's CDR3 is CASSLGLAGNEQFF. DNA of the CDR3: TGTGCCAGCAGCTTAGGGTTGGCGGGGAATGAGCAGTTCTTC.

This clone was seen once. The chain recombines TRBV4-2 with TRBJ2-3, with 13 positions matching TRBD2. Germline V gene lookup returns CDR1 LGHNA and CDR2 YNFKEQ. This CDR3 is 18 amino acids long. The ends lost 0 bases at V and 4 bases at J; junction bases unmatched: 7. The CDR3: CASSQEPWTSGGSDTQYF. The CDR3 region has the DNA TGTGCCAGCAGCCAAGAACCTTGGACTAGCGGGGGTTCAGATACGCAGTATTTT.

The rearrangement uses TRBV24-1 and TRBJ2-3, with D perhaps matching TRBD1 (6 bases). CDR1 and CDR2 (germline): KGHDR, SFDVKD. The CDR3 runs 17 residues. V was shortened by 9 bases and J by 1 base, with 22 bases between the two germline ends. CDR3 DNA sequence: TGTGCCACCTCGCCCGACAGGTCAAGGGATGGCACAGATACGCAGTATTTT. Translation gives CATSPDRSRDGTDTQYF.

This clone has more than one count but fewer than ten. The chain combines TRBV11-3 with TRBJ2-2; D remains unclear. CDR3 length: 14 residues. With 1 base removed from V and 4 bases from J, the gap between germline ends came to 7 bases. The germline gives CDR1 SGHNT, CDR2 YENEEA. CDR3 in DNA: TGTGCCAGCAGCTTAGGAGGTGGCACCGGGGAGCTGTTTTTT. It translates to CASSLGGGTGELFF.

This clone was seen a handful of times. The rearrangement uses TRBV29-1 and TRBJ1-2, with D perhaps matching TRBD1 (6 bases). This CDR3 contains 12 residues. The germline V gene has CDR1 SQVTM and CDR2 ANQGSEA. Trimming left V 4 bases short and J 1 base short, with 7 bases between. CDR3 nucleotide sequence: TGCAGCGTTGGACAGGTTAACTATGGCTACACCTTC. Its protein is CSVGQVNYGYTF.

The chain has TRBV5-1 and TRBJ2-7; tentative D call: TRBD1 (6 bases). Between the trimmed V and J ends, which lost 0 bases and 4 bases, there was a span of 11 bases. Per the germline V gene, CDR1 is SGHRS and CDR2 is YFSETQ. The CDR3 loop spans 14 amino acids. CDR3 in DNA: TGCGCCAGCAGCTTGGCAGGGGACGGGTACGAGCAGTACTTC. Protein: CASSLAGDGYEQYF.

The rearrangement joins TRBV11-2 to TRBJ1-2; 9 bases are a match to TRBD1. The CDR3 totals 14 residues. V trimming: 5 bases; J trimming: 8 bases; junction bases outside the gene matches: 9. The germline gives CDR1 SGHAT, CDR2 FQNNGV. In DNA, the CDR3 is TGTGCCAGCAGCCCGGCGGGACAGGGAAGGGGCTACACCTTC. Amino acid sequence: CASSPAGQGRGYTF.

V gene TRBV7-9 combines with J gene TRBJ1-1; TRBD1 might be the D (5 bases). Germline loops: CDR1 SEHNR, CDR2 FQNEAQ (reference sequence). The CDR3 loop spans 12 amino acids. Trimming left V 1 base short and J 9 bases short, with 9 bases between. CDR3 sequence reads: CASSLEGWKAFF. The DNA of the CDR3 is TGTGCCAGCAGCTTAGAGGGGTGGAAAGCTTTCTTT.

The chain uses TRBV29-1 and TRBJ1-1, with D possibly matching TRBD1 (5 bases). Trimming took 4 bases from V and 0 from J, leaving 9 bases between them. This CDR3 comprises 13 residues. Germline-derived CDR1 and CDR2 are SQVTM and ANQGSEA. The DNA of the CDR3 is TGCAGCGTTGGGGGCGGATTGAACACTGAAGCTTTCTTT. It encodes CSVGGGLNTEAFF.

The chain is built from TRBV3-1 (or the pseudogene TRBV3-2) and TRBJ2-5; D may be TRBD1 (5 bases). CDR1 and CDR2 (germline): LGHDT, YNNKEL (reference sequence). The CDR3 sequence is 15 residues long. Trimming pared 4 bases from V and 5 bases from J, leaving 17 bases between. CDR3 coding DNA: TGTGCCAGCAGCCCCCCGGGCTCAGGGCCTGAGACCCAGTACTTC. Its protein product is CASSPPGSGPETQYF.

The V gene is TRBV19, the J gene TRBJ1-2; 9 bases align to TRBD1. Trimming took 5 bases from V and 4 from J; bases not matched to a gene: 8. The CDR3 sequence is 15 residues long. In germline, CDR1 is LNHDA, CDR2 SQIVND (reference sequence). In DNA, the CDR3 is TGTGCCAGTAGTCCCGTAACAGGGGGCGTCTATGGCTACACCTTC. Translating gives CASSPVTGGVYGYTF.

V gene TRBV21-1 combines with J gene TRBJ1-2; TRBD1, the D gene given by the table, was not confirmed from the DNA. TRBV21-1 corresponds to a pseudogene. The CDR3 totals 16 residues. The CDR3 loop reads CASSKVSRDRSYGYTF. In DNA form, the CDR3 reads TGTGCCAGCAGCAAAGTTTCCCGGGACAGGAGCTATGGCTACACCTTC.

This sequence joins TRBV24-1 and TRBJ1-1, with D maybe TRBD1 (5 bases). The CDR3 contains 13 residues. Between the trimmed V and J ends, which lost 2 bases and 7 bases, there was a span of 10 bases. In germline, CDR1 is KGHDR, CDR2 SFDVKD. CDR3: CATSDYGGIEAFF. The CDR3 nucleotides are TGTGCCACCAGTGATTACGGGGGGATTGAAGCTTTCTTT.

The chain employs TRBV14 and TRBJ1-2, with a possible D match to TRBD1 (6 bases). CDR1 and CDR2 from the germline V gene are SGHDN and FVKESK. The CDR3 runs to 17 residues. Trimming pared 0 bases from V and 4 bases from J, leaving 18 bases between. In nucleotides, the CDR3 is TGTGCCAGCAGCCAAGATATGCAGGGGAATGTGACCTATGGCTACACCTTC. It translates to CASSQDMQGNVTYGYTF.

The chain uses TRBV5-1 and TRBJ1-6; 9 bases line up with TRBD1. Germline assignment: CDR1 SGHRS and CDR2 YFSETQ. This CDR3 has 15 amino acids. V lost 4 bases to trimming and J lost 7 bases; unmatched junction nucleotides: 6. CDR3 sequence reads: CASSDTGGRNSPLHF. The CDR3 DNA follows: TGCGCCAGCAGCGATACAGGGGGCAGAAATTCACCCCTCCACTTT.

The chain recombines TRBV11-3 with TRBJ1-1; D gene unclear. This CDR3 contains 13 residues. The V end lost 2 bases, the J end lost 3 bases, and 7 bases lay between the germline ends. The germline gives CDR1 SGHNT, CDR2 YENEEA. CDR3 nucleotide sequence: TGTGCCAGCAGCTTATACCGGGACACTGAAGCTTTCTTT. It encodes CASSLYRDTEAFF.

This sequence joins TRBV2 and TRBJ2-3; 14 nucleotides align to TRBD2. Germline assignment: CDR1 SNHLY and CDR2 FYNNEI. V lost 7 bases, J lost 6 bases, and 6 bases stayed unmatched. The CDR3 consists of 15 residues. CDR3 sequence reads: CASKRTSGGPDTQYF. DNA for the CDR3: TGTGCCAGCAAGAGGACTAGCGGGGGGCCCGATACGCAGTATTTT.

This clone appeared a single time. The genes are TRBV6-5 and TRBJ1-1; weak D call: TRBD1 (6 bases). The CDR3 has 16 residues. Deletions cut 4 bases from V and 0 bases from J, with 15 bases between. Germline CDR1 and CDR2: MNHEY and SVGAGI. The CDR3 coding sequence is TGTGCCAGCAGTTTTCGGACAGAAGGCCTGAACACTGAAGCTTTCTTT. Protein product: CASSFRTEGLNTEAFF.

V gene TRBV5-6 combines with J gene TRBJ2-7; 7 bases align to TRBD1. V shed 7 bases and J 4 bases; nucleotides not matched to a gene: 17. The CDR3 spans 16 residues. Germline V lookup: CDR1 SGHDT, CDR2 YYEEEE. CDR3 DNA: TGTGCCAGCTACCAAGCCAACAGGGGATGGGCTTACGAGCAGTACTTC. Its translation is CASYQANRGWAYEQYF.

V usage is TRBV4-1 and J usage is TRBJ2-7, with 7 positions matching TRBD1. The germline V gene encodes CDR1 MGHRA and CDR2 YSYEKL. J gave up 6 bases and V 3 bases, and 8 bases lay outside the gene matches. This CDR3 has 14 amino acids. CDR3 bases: TGCGCCAGCAGCCATGACCAGACAGGGTTCGAGCAGTACTTC. It encodes CASSHDQTGFEQYF.

This chain links TRBV5-4 with TRBJ2-4; 7 nucleotides match TRBD1. The CDR3 runs 15 residues. Germline CDR1 is SGHNT and CDR2 is YYREEE (reference sequence). The V and J ends lost 4 bases and 1 base, in that order; junction bases with no gene match: 5. The CDR3 DNA is TGTGCCAGCAGCCCCCCGGGACAGGCCAAAAACATTCAGTACTTC. It translates to CASSPPGQAKNIQYF.

The chain combines TRBV19 with TRBJ1-5, with D tentatively TRBD1 (5 bases). The CDR3 covers 16 residues. Germline CDR1 LNHDA, CDR2 SQIVND (reference sequence). V lost 3 bases, J lost 2 bases, and 14 bases lay in between. CDR3 protein: CASSMGTGTGNQPQHF. CDR3 bases: TGTGCCAGTAGTATGGGCACAGGAACGGGCAATCAGCCCCAGCATTTT.

The J gene is TRBJ2-1, the V gene TRBV5-5; TRBD1 aligns across 10 bases. This CDR3 contains 16 residues. Germline V CDR1 and CDR2: SGHKS, YYEKEE (reference sequence). V dropped 4 bases and J dropped 0; count of bases not matched to a gene: 4. CDR3 sequence reads: CASSRTGGTSYNEQFF. The CDR3 DNA reads as TGTGCCAGCAGCAGGACAGGGGGTACCTCCTACAATGAGCAGTTCTTC.

This chain links TRBV2 with TRBJ2-7; D possibly corresponds to TRBD2 (6 bases). The V end was cut by 7 bases, the J end by 6 bases, with 22 bases between. The CDR3 contains 15 residues. Looked up from germline, CDR1 is SNHLY and CDR2 is FYNNEI. CDR3 nucleotides: TGTGCCAGCACCCGAACTCCGGGACTCACCCCCGAGCAGTACTTC. It is translated as CASTRTPGLTPEQYF.

The gene calls are TRBV10-3 and TRBJ1-4; the match to TRBD1 covers 7 bases. The CDR3 contains 16 residues. The ends lost 4 bases at V and 0 bases at J; junction bases unmatched: 5. The germline V gene encodes CDR1 ENHRY and CDR2 SYGVKD. The CDR3 DNA sequence: TGTGCCATCAGTGGCGGGACAGCCGCAACTAATGAAAAACTGTTTTTT. Translated, it gives CAISGGTAATNEKLFF.